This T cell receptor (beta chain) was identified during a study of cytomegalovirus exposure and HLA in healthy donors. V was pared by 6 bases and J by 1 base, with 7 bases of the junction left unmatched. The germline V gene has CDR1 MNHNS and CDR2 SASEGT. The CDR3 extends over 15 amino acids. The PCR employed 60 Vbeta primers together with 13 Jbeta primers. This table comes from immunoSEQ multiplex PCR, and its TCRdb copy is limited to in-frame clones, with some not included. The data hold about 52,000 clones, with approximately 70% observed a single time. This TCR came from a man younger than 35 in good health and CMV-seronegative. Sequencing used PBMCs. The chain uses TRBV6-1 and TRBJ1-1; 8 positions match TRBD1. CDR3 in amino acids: CASRRTGQGNTEAFF. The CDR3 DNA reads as TGTGCCAGCAGGAGGACCGGACAGGGGAACACTGAAGCTTTCTTT.